These 25 T cell receptor beta chains came from one sample sequenced in a study of cytomegalovirus exposure and HLA in healthy donors. Primers for the PCR totalled 60 Vbeta and 13 Jbeta. TCRdb's copy holds only in-frame clones and misses some; the assay was immunoSEQ multiplex PCR. The sample contains about 190,000 clones, approximately 85% of which appear only once. The sample comprised PBMCs. All receptors come from a woman between 18 and 30 years old in good health and CMV-seronegative.

This sequence joins TRBV10-2 and TRBJ1-2, with D unresolved. Germline V lookup: CDR1 WSHSY, CDR2 SAAADI. Trimming removed 6 bases at V and 2 bases at J, with 10 bases between. This CDR3 region has 13 residues. Written as DNA, the CDR3 is TGCGCCAGCAGGGCCCCACCAAACTATGGCTACACCTTC. It specifies CASRAPPNYGYTF.

The chain joins TRBV5-4 to TRBJ2-3; 16 bases agree with TRBD2. CDR3 length equals 17 residues. The V and J ends lost 4 bases and 3 bases, in that order; junction bases with no gene match: 5. Germline V lookup: CDR1 SGHNT, CDR2 YYREEE (reference sequence). The CDR3 sequence is CASSTEGLAGGTDTQYF. The CDR3 nucleotides are TGTGCCAGCAGCACTGAGGGACTAGCGGGGGGGACAGATACGCAGTATTTT. Together with reference TRBV5-4 and TRBJ2-3, the CDR3 gives the full variable domain: ETGVTQSPTHLIKTRGQQVTLRCSSQSGHNTVSWYQQALGQGPQFIFQYYREEENGRGNFPPRFSGLQFPNYSSELNVNALELDDSALYLCASSTEGLAGGTDTQYFGPGTRLTVL.

The genes are TRBV7-2 and TRBJ2-7; possible D gene TRBD2, 6 bases. The V and J ends lost 6 bases and 2 bases respectively, with 14 bases between them. The germline CDR1 and CDR2 sequences are SGHTA and FQGNSA. This CDR3 has 14 amino acids. The CDR3 loop reads CASSAGRSTYEQYF. The CDR3 DNA follows: TGTGCCAGCAGTGCGGGGAGGTCCACCTACGAGCAGTACTTC. The entire variable domain, with the rest obtained from reference TRBV7-2 and TRBJ2-7, is as follows: GAGVSQSPSNKVTEKGKDVELRCDPISGHTALYWYRQSLGQGLEFLIYFQGNSAPDKSGLPSDRFSAERTGGSVSTLTIQRTQQEDSAVYLCASSAGRSTYEQYFGPGTRLTVT.

This clone appeared once. The rearrangement uses TRBV18 and TRBJ2-1, with a possible D match to TRBD1 (6 bases). CDR3 length equals 13 residues. Germline V gene sequence: CDR1 KGHSH, CDR2 LQKENI. Between the trimmed V and J ends, which lost 6 bases and 10 bases, there was a span of 16 bases. Here the CDR3 reads CASSAGTRREQFF. CDR3 sequence (DNA): TGTGCCAGCTCCGCTGGGACACGTAGGGAGCAGTTCTTC.

The gene calls are TRBV7-2 and TRBJ2-1, with TRBD2 matching over 8 bases. The V gene end was trimmed by 6 bases and the J gene end by 2 bases; junction bases not matched to a gene: 6. The germline V gene has CDR1 SGHTA and CDR2 FQGNSA. This CDR3 is 15 amino acids long. The CDR3 coding sequence is TGTGCCAGCAGTCTTAGCGGGGAGGCCTACAATGAGCAGTTCTTC. Translating gives CASSLSGEAYNEQFF.

The chain links TRBV5-1 to TRBJ2-1, with 10 bases lining up with TRBD2. This CDR3 region has 19 residues. Germline assignment: CDR1 SGHRS and CDR2 YFSETQ. Germline trimming cut 5 bases from V and 8 bases from J; bases unmatched to any gene: 22. The chain's CDR3 is CASRIGATSGPVASDEQFF. Here the CDR3 DNA reads TGCGCCAGCAGAATTGGCGCGACTAGCGGGCCCGTTGCGAGCGATGAGCAGTTCTTC.

This clone was seen a few times. The chain uses TRBV13 and TRBJ2-7; TRBD2 agrees at 9 bases. The junction had 19 bases not matched to a gene; V was cut back by 5 bases and J by 5 bases. The germline CDR1 and CDR2 sequences are PRHDT and FYEKMQ (reference sequence). The CDR3 loop spans 18 amino acids. DNA for the CDR3: TGTGCCAGCAGCGCACGAGGGAGGGGTAGCGGGAGCCTTGACGAGCAGTACTTC. Translating gives CASSARGRGSGSLDEQYF.

This clone was recorded only once. The V gene is TRBV28, the J gene TRBJ1-2; a possible D gene is TRBD1 (6 bases). The CDR3 has 14 residues. The germline V gene encodes CDR1 MDHEN and CDR2 SYDVKM. The germline V and J ends were trimmed by 1 base and 4 bases, with 10 bases remaining between them. CDR3 amino acids: CASSLSFRGYGYTF. The CDR3, as DNA: TGTGCCAGCAGTTTATCGTTCAGGGGCTATGGCTACACCTTC.

The CDR3 loop reads CASSIGQESGPQHF. CDR3 in DNA: TGTGCCAGTAGTATAGGACAGGAGTCAGGGCCCCAGCATTTT. This chain links TRBV19 with TRBJ1-5; D might be TRBD1 (6 bases). CDR1 LNHDA and CDR2 SQIVND come from the germline V gene (reference sequence). The CDR3 spans 14 residues. V was pared by 1 base and J by 9 bases, with 13 bases between.

V is TRBV6-5 and J is TRBJ1-2; D not certain. The V gene's germline CDR1 is MNHEY and CDR2 SVGAGI. This CDR3 has 13 amino acids. V was shortened by 4 bases and J by 7 bases, with 13 bases between the two germline ends. The CDR3 loop is CASSLEEGGGYTF. DNA for the CDR3: TGTGCCAGCAGTTTAGAGGAGGGTGGTGGCTACACCTTC.

The V and J genes are TRBV6-1 and TRBJ2-3; 10 nucleotides match TRBD2. The length of the CDR3 is 16 residues. J gave up 3 bases and V 4 bases, and 7 bases lay outside the gene matches. CDR1 is MNHNS, CDR2 SASEGT, per germline. The CDR3 DNA is TGTGCCAGCAGTGTTCTACAGCGGGGGGGTACAGATACGCAGTATTTT. It is translated as CASSVLQRGGTDTQYF.

The CDR3 DNA reads TGTGCCAGCTCACCACCGGGGGGTCTGAACACTGAAGCTTTCTTT. Translation gives CASSPPGGLNTEAFF. The chain joins TRBV18 to TRBJ1-1; possibly TRBD1 for D (5 bases). Germline CDR1 KGHSH, CDR2 LQKENI. Trimming took 0 bases from V and 0 from J, leaving 8 bases between them. This CDR3 spans 15 amino acids. Complete variable domain (other parts from reference TRBV18 and TRBJ1-1): NAGVMQNPRHLVRRRGQEARLRCSPMKGHSHVYWYRQLPEEGLKFMVYLQKENIIDESGMPKERFSAEFPKEGPSILRIQQVVRGDSAAYFCASSPPGGLNTEAFFGQGTRLTVV.

The rearrangement joins TRBV6-5 to TRBJ2-1, with 7 bases matching TRBD2. Germline values: CDR1 MNHEY, CDR2 SVGAGI. This CDR3 region has 15 residues. V dropped 0 bases and J dropped 9; count of bases not matched to a gene: 8. The CDR3 spells CASSYSWQGGLEQFF. The CDR3, as DNA: TGTGCCAGCAGTTACTCGTGGCAGGGAGGGCTTGAGCAGTTCTTC.

This clone appeared once. CDR3 DNA: TGTGCCAGCAGTTTGGGCAGATCCTACGAGCAGTACTTC. Residues: CASSLGRSYEQYF. V and J are TRBV27 and TRBJ2-7; D ambiguous. Germline V gene data show CDR1 as MNHEY and CDR2 as SMNVEV (reference sequence). V was cut by 3 bases and J by 1 base, with 7 bases left in between. The CDR3 runs to 13 residues.

This clone was detected only a few times. The chain recombines TRBV13 with TRBJ2-1; possible D gene TRBD1, 5 bases. CDR1 is PRHDT, CDR2 FYEKMQ, per germline (reference sequence). V lost 3 bases to trimming and J lost 7 bases, with 10 bases between them. This CDR3 has 13 residues. In DNA form, the CDR3 reads TGTGCCAGCAGCTTCCAGGGTAGAAATGAGCAGTTCTTC. It encodes CASSFQGRNEQFF.

The chain links TRBV6-5 to TRBJ2-5; 12 positions match TRBD1. The J call could be wrong; TRBJ2-7 is a better fit for the DNA end. Germline CDR1 is MNHEY and CDR2 is SVGAGI. The CDR3 has 15 residues. This CDR3 is CASSYSGQGAAEQYF. The CDR3 DNA is TGTGCCAGCAGTTACTCGGGACAGGGGGCAGCCGAGCAGTACTTC.

V gene TRBV9 combines with J gene TRBJ2-4, with 10 bases identical to TRBD2. V shed 0 bases and J 1 base; nucleotides not matched to a gene: 4. The germline V gene encodes CDR1 SGDLS and CDR2 YYNGEE. CDR3 length: 17 amino acids. This CDR3 reads CASSVGAGGGAKNIQYF. The DNA of the CDR3 is TGTGCCAGCAGCGTAGGAGCGGGAGGGGGGGCCAAAAACATTCAGTACTTC.

The chain uses TRBV15 and TRBJ2-4, with D tentatively TRBD2 (5 bases). Germline assignment: CDR1 LNHNV and CDR2 YYDKDF (reference sequence). This CDR3 is 14 amino acids long. Trimming took 8 bases from V and 0 from J, leaving 11 bases between them. CDR3 amino acids: CATAPGLAKNIQYF. The CDR3 DNA is TGTGCCACCGCACCGGGGTTAGCCAAAAACATTCAGTACTTC.

This chain connects TRBV5-1 to TRBJ1-1; D might be TRBD1 (6 bases). In germline, CDR1 is SGHRS, CDR2 YFSETQ. The CDR3 runs 14 residues. V gave up 0 bases and J gave up 4 bases, with 10 bases separating them. This CDR3 reads CASSLGQGSTEAFF. In DNA form, the CDR3 reads TGCGCCAGCAGCTTGGGGCAGGGGAGCACTGAAGCTTTCTTT.

The J gene is TRBJ2-7, the V gene TRBV2; D not certain. V lost 0 bases, J lost 0 bases, and 12 bases lay in between. Germline CDR1 SNHLY, CDR2 FYNNEI. The CDR3 contains 16 residues. This CDR3 reads CASSEAHQASSYEQYF. CDR3 sequence (DNA): TGTGCCAGCAGTGAAGCGCATCAGGCAAGCTCCTACGAGCAGTACTTC.

J is TRBJ1-4 and V is TRBV7-2; D is perhaps TRBD1 (6 bases). The ends were cut back, 6 bases at V and 2 bases at J, with 10 bases in the middle. This CDR3 spans 14 amino acids. Germline assignment: CDR1 SGHTA and CDR2 FQGNSA. The CDR3 protein is CASSRDRTNEKLFF. As DNA, the CDR3 is TGTGCCAGCAGTAGAGACAGGACTAATGAAAAACTGTTTTTT.

The CDR3 sequence is CASSLIAYQETQYF. In DNA form, the CDR3 reads TGTGCCAGCAGCTTAATAGCTTACCAAGAGACCCAGTACTTC. The rearrangement uses TRBV7-2 and TRBJ2-5; the D is unclear. With 2 bases removed from V and 0 bases from J, the gap between germline ends came to 7 bases. The CDR3 has 14 residues. Germline V CDR1 and CDR2: SGHTA, FQGNSA.

This chain joins TRBV4-2 and TRBJ1-1; no reliable D call. Between the trimmed V and J ends, which lost 1 base and 2 bases, there was a span of 11 bases. The CDR3 sequence is 15 residues long. CDR1 and CDR2 (germline): LGHNA, YNFKEQ. CDR3 bases: TGTGCCAGCAGCCAAGTAGGAGGGATCAACACTGAAGCTTTCTTT. Its protein product is CASSQVGGINTEAFF.

This clone was seen once. The J gene is TRBJ2-4, the V gene TRBV7-9, with D possibly matching TRBD2 (6 bases). V lost 5 bases to trimming and J lost 9 bases, with 23 bases between them. CDR3 size: 16 residues. In germline, CDR1 is SEHNR, CDR2 FQNEAQ (reference sequence). CDR3 region: CASSPGLGGAKAIQYF. In nucleotides, the CDR3 is TGTGCCAGCAGCCCCGGATTGGGAGGTGCTAAGGCCATTCAGTACTTC.

This clone has more than one count but fewer than ten. This rearrangement joins TRBV5-1 to TRBJ1-5; maybe TRBD1 (6 bases). The V end was cut by 4 bases, the J end by 3 bases, with 14 bases between. This CDR3 spans 15 amino acids. In germline, CDR1 is SGHRS, CDR2 YFSETQ. The CDR3 region is CASSPTGSVNQPQHF. The CDR3 nucleotides are TGCGCCAGCAGCCCCACAGGGAGTGTCAATCAGCCCCAGCATTTT. Together with reference TRBV5-1 and TRBJ1-5, the CDR3 gives the full variable domain: KAGVTQTPRYLIKTRGQQVTLSCSPISGHRSVSWYQQTPGQGLQFLFEYFSETQRNKGNFPGRFSGRQFSNSRSEMNVSTLELGDSALYLCASSPTGSVNQPQHFGDGTRLSIL.